This T cell receptor beta chain was recovered during a study of CXCR3-negative and CXCR3-positive naive CD8 T cells. Regarding the study as a whole: After cryopreservation, expression of CXCR3 was partially reduced, and most assays were run with fresh PBMCs. TRB CDR3s of CXCR3-positive naive cells were more hydrophobic than those of CXCR3-negative naive cells. Naive CXCR3-negative cells resembled naive CXCR3-positive cells in TRBV-TRBJ usage; memory cells differed.

At a few hundred thousand cells each, triplicate sorts were carried out for each CD8+ T cell subset. UMI-tagged TRB cDNA libraries were built via 5' RACE. One entry per CDR3 protein, without DNA, is what TCRdb gives after re-calling the 5' RACE reads. This sample's clone table lists 92,000 or so distinct CDR3 sequences. In the case of this clonotype: Its specificity is not known.

The TCR sequence derives from a human donor in good health. Some clones in this sample may be carry-over from other donors' samples. The sequencing input was naive CXCR3- CD8+ T cells from blood. Sample subset: CD45RO-CCR7+CD27+CD95- naive CD8+ T cells lacking CXCR3 (TNR3-).

This CDR3 reads CASSPYSATNEKLFF. The chain recombines TRBV7-9 with TRBJ1-4. CDR1 is SEHNR and CDR2 is FQNEAQ in the germline V gene (reference sequence). The CDR3 extends over 15 amino acids.